The 10 T cell receptor beta chains given below trace back to one sample, sequenced in a study of T cells in Graves' hyperthyroidism and ophthalmopathy. RNA transcripts provided the source from which TCR beta CDR3 regions were amplified. First-round RT-PCR of the TCR CDR3 relied on the HTBI primer set. TCRdb fed the multiplex PCR reads into MiXCR, producing one record per CDR3 protein. The sample contains approximately 600,000 distinct CDR3 sequences, 11% to 15% of which appear only once. Sample: blood. These receptors were collected from a woman under 40 with Graves' hyperthyroidism that later progressed to Graves' ophthalmopathy.

The chain combines TRBV19 with TRBJ2-6; TRBD2 matches at 12 bases. Trimming removed 5 bases from V and 0 bases from J; junction bases left unmatched: 8. The CDR3 has 19 residues. Germline values: CDR1 LNHDA, CDR2 SQIVND (reference sequence). The CDR3 loop is CASSLRTSGTSSGANVLTF. CDR3 sequence (DNA): TGTGCCAGTAGTCTCCGGACTAGCGGGACGAGCTCTGGGGCCAACGTCCTGACTTTC.

This clonotype appeared many times. The chain uses TRBV12-3 or TRBV12-4 and TRBJ2-1, with a possible D match to TRBD2 (5 bases). V dropped 6 bases and J dropped 9 bases, with 18 bases sitting between them. The CDR3 extends over 14 amino acids. The CDR3 loop reads CASSQRTVYREQFF. For the CDR3, the DNA is TGTGCCAGCAGCCAAAGGACTGTTTATCGTGAGCAGTTCTTC.

This chain links TRBV14 with TRBJ2-1, with D tentatively TRBD2 (6 bases). V was pared by 4 bases and J by 15 bases, with 16 bases between. The CDR3 is 12 amino acids. Germline loops: CDR1 SGHDN, CDR2 FVKESK. The CDR3 DNA is TGTGCCAGCAGCCCCGGGACTTTTTTGTGGTTCTTC. This encodes CASSPGTFLWFF.

The sample holds many counts of this clonotype. This chain uses TRBV15 with TRBJ1-2; D gene ambiguous. Deletions cut 1 base from V and 7 bases from J, with 10 bases between. Germline CDR1 LNHNV, CDR2 YYDKDF (reference sequence). The CDR3 contains 13 residues. The CDR3 nucleotides read TGTGCCACCAGCAGAGCGGACCGGGGTGGCTACACCTTC. It yields the protein CATSRADRGGYTF.

The chain links TRBV28 to TRBJ1-4; TRBD1 is a possible D gene (5 bases). Germline values: CDR1 MDHEN, CDR2 SYDVKM. With 4 bases removed from V and 7 bases from J, the gap between germline ends came to 10 bases. The CDR3 has 13 amino acids. In nucleotides, the CDR3 is TGTGCCAGCAGTTCAGGGAATGCTGAAAAACTGTTTTTT. This codes for CASSSGNAEKLFF.

This clonotype was observed many times. The genes are TRBV11-2 and TRBJ2-7; 7 nucleotides line up with TRBD1. CDR3 length: 14 residues. V shed 1 base and J 5 bases; nucleotides not matched to a gene: 5. Per germline, CDR1 SGHAT and CDR2 FQNNGV. CDR3 protein: CASSLGTGLDEQYF. The CDR3 DNA reads as TGTGCCAGCAGCTTAGGGACAGGTCTCGACGAGCAGTACTTC.

This clonotype has only a few counts. The chain carries TRBV4-1 and TRBJ2-1, with TRBD2 matching 10 bases. The CDR3 loop spans 18 amino acids. Trimming cost V 1 base and J 2 bases; bases outside gene matches: 8. The V gene's germline CDR1 is MGHRA and CDR2 YSYEKL. The CDR3 region has the DNA TGCGCCAGCAGCCAAGGTCGAGTGACTAGCGGGCCCTACAATGAGCAGTTCTTC. This encodes CASSQGRVTSGPYNEQFF.

This clonotype was detected ten times or more. V and J are TRBV28 and TRBJ1-5; tentatively, D is TRBD1 (6 bases). Trimming shortened V by 2 bases and J by 3 bases, and 11 bases separated the two germline ends. The V gene's germline CDR1 is MDHEN and CDR2 SYDVKM. CDR3 length: 15 amino acids. This CDR3 is CASSLAGQYNQPQHF. CDR3 nucleotides: TGTGCCAGCAGTTTAGCAGGACAGTACAATCAGCCCCAGCATTTT.

The chain uses TRBV7-2 and TRBJ1-6, with a possible D match to TRBD1 (6 bases). CDR3 length: 15 residues. Germline values: CDR1 SGHTA, CDR2 FQGNSA. Trimming stripped 2 bases from V and 6 bases from J, with 11 bases between. CDR3 region: CASSLPDRLNSPLHF. The CDR3 nucleotides are TGTGCCAGCAGCTTACCAGACAGGCTTAATTCACCCCTCCACTTT.

This clonotype was counted many times. This chain connects TRBV7-8 to TRBJ1-5; D call uncertain. Germline assignment: CDR1 SGHVS and CDR2 FQNEAQ. The CDR3 is made up of 16 amino acids. Deletions cut 5 bases from V and 1 base from J, with 15 bases between. The CDR3 is CASSHLLGKSNQPQHF. CDR3 coding DNA: TGTGCCAGCAGCCACCTTCTGGGAAAGAGCAATCAGCCCCAGCATTTT.